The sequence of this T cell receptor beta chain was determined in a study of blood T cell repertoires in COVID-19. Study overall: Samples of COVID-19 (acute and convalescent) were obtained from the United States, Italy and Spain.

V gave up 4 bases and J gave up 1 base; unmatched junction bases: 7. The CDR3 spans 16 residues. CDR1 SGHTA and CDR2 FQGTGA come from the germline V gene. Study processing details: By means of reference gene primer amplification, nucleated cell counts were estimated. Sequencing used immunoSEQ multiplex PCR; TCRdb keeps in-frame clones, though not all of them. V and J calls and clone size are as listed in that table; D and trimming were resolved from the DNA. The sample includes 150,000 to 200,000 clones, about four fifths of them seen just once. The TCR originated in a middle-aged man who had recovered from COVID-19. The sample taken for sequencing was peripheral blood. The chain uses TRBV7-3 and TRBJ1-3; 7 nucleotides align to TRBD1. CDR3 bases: TGTGCCAGCAGCTCTGCAGACAGGGATTCTGGAAACACCATATATTTT. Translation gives CASSSADRDSGNTIYF.